Given below is one TCR beta chain in context. Its antigen is not yet known. The sample holds no much larger clone one base away, and base qualities are not on file. The sample's treatment or condition label is to be understood as: around 19 received Ad26.COV2.S at low or high dose, single or two shots; 5 received placebo; per-sample allocation not given. Repertoires of vaccine and placebo recipients were sequenced from samples taken on day 63 after the first injection. Cohort 1b enrolled 25 or so adults aged 18-55 years at a single site in Boston, USA, between 29 July and 7 August 2020. Ad26.COV2.S was a replication-incompetent adenovirus type 26 vector that expressed a prefusion-stabilized SARS-CoV-2 spike protein derived from the original Wuhan strain. The record originates from a study of Ad26.COV2.S vaccination and SARS-CoV-2 variants (dated by TCRdb to the early 2020s). Context from the whole study: Vaccine-arm donors came from COV1001, a multicentre, randomized, double-blind, placebo-controlled phase I-IIa trial of Ad26.COV2.S in healthy adults. Ad26.COV2.S was administered intramuscularly at a dose of 5x10^10 or 1x10^11 viral particles, either as one shot or as two shots given 56 days apart. TCRbeta repertoire sequencing served as the tool for gauging how specific and how broad the SARS-CoV-2-reactive T cell receptors were following Ad26.COV2.S vaccination. A total of around 32 samples were included in the TCR-sequenced set, comprising roughly 19 Ad26.COV2.S vaccine recipients, 5 placebo recipients and 8 SARS-CoV-2 convalescent individuals. Participants in the trial were split at random into five groups of five each, receiving low-dose or high-dose Ad26.COV2.S once or twice, or else placebo on both occasions. Throughout the experiments and outcome assessment, investigators stayed blinded to trial group allocation. What the work shows at the level of the full study, not this receptor alone: It was noted by the authors that total T cell responses may have been underestimated by the TCR breadth and depth analyses. The study lacked the statistical power to compare responses across vaccine doses or regimens. Vaccine and placebo recipients had similar non-spike TCR breadth, a finding consistent with the vaccine containing only spike. Spike-specific TCR breadth was higher in Ad26.COV2.S recipients than in placebo recipients (P = 0.0014). After vaccination, substantial breadth of spike-specific CD8+ and CD4+ T cell responses was reported.

The immunoSEQ Assay was used to sequence TCRbeta CDR3 regions. After extraction, genomic DNA underwent amplification by bias-controlled multiplex PCR, followed by high-throughput sequencing. In the source study's methods: Collapsing and filtering of sequences were performed to quantify the absolute abundance of each unique TCRbeta CDR3 region. T cell fraction was estimated by normalizing TCRbeta template counts to usable DNA, with usable DNA measured through amplification of reference genes found in all nucleated cells. Repertoire TCRs were annotated as SARS-CoV-2-specific by exact matching of V gene, CDR3 amino acid sequence and J gene to a known reactive TCR set. MIRA supplied the reference SARS-CoV-2 TCR set, which was filtered for enrichment in COVID-19-positive ImmuneCODE repertoires so that public or cross-reactive TCRs were removed. Using the MIRA antigens, annotated TCRs were further analysed by specific ORF or by position within an ORF. Depth was the summed frequency of annotated unique rearrangements, while breadth was defined as annotated unique rearrangements over total unique productive rearrangements. TCR breadth was compared between groups using two-sided Wilcoxon rank-sum tests. Sourced from immuneACCESS, this table was stored by TCRdb with only in-frame sequences that have V and J called. A share of the clones is absent; for the studies checked, an unresolved V gene accounts for under half, and the remainder has no known explanation. V, J and clone size reflect that table, while D and trimming were determined from the DNA. For this sample there are just under 250,000 clones; 85% to 90% appear just once. The top ten hold approximately 11% of the sample.

V loses 5 bases of germline sequence and J loses 5 bases, and the interval between the two ends is 11 bases. From the germline V gene, CDR1 is MNHEY and CDR2 is SVGEGT. The CDR3 sequence holds 13 residues, the cysteine and phenylalanine included. Only CDR3 DNA remains: 39 bases, in frame from the first base. Material: peripheral blood, obtained in a trial of Ad26.COV2.S vaccine versus placebo. The receptor was derived from a person aged 18 to 65 who received the Ad26.COV2.S COVID-19 vaccine or a placebo. The V gene is TRBV6-2 or TRBV6-3 and the J gene is TRBJ2-3, with the D segment identity uncertain. This receptor has the CDR3 CASSARLGDTQYF. The DNA sequence is given as TGTGCCAGCAGTGCACGGCTCGGAGATACGCAGTATTTT.